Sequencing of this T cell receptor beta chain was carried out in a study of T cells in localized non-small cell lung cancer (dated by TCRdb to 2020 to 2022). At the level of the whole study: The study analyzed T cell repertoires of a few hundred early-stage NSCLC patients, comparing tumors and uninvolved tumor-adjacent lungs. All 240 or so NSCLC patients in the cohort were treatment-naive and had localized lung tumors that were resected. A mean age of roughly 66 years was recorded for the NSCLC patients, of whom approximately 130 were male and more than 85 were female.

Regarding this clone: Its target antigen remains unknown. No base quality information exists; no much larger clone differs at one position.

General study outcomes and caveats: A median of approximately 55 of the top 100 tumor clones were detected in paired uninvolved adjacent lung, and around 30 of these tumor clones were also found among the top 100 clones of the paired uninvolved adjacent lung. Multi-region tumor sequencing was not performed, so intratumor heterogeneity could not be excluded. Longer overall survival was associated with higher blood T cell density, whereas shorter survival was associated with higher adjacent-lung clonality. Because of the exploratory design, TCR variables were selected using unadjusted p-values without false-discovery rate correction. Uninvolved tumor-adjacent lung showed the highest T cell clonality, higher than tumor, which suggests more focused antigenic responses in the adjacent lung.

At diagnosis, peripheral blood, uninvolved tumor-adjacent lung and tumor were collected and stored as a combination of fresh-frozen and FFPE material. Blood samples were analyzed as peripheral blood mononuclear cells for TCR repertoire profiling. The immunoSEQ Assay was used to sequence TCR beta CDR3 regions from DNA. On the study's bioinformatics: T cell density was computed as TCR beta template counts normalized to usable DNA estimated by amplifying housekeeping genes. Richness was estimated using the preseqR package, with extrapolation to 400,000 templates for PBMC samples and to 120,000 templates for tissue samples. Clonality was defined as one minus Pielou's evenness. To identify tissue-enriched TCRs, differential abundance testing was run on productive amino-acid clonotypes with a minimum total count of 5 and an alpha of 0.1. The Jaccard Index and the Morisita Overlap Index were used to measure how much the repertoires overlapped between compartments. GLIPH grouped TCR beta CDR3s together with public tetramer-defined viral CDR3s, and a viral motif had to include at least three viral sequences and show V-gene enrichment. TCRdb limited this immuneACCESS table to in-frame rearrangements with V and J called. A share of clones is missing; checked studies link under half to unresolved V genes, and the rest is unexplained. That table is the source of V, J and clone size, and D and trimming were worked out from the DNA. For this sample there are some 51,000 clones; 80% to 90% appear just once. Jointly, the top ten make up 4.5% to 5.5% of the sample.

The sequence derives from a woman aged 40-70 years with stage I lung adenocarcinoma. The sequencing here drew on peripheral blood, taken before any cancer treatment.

The DNA reads TGTGCCATCAGTGGGGACTGGAGCTATGGCTACACCTTC. This is translated as CAISGDWSYGYTF. This receptor chain uses TRBV10-3 and TRBJ1-2; tentative D gene TRBD1, with 5 bases matching. V is pared back by 4 bases and J by 4 bases, with 10 bases lying between the germline termini. The CDR3, cysteine through phenylalanine, is 13 amino acids long. Only the CDR3 DNA stays, 39 bases, in frame from base 1. The germline V gene yields ENHRY for CDR1 and SYGVKD for CDR2.